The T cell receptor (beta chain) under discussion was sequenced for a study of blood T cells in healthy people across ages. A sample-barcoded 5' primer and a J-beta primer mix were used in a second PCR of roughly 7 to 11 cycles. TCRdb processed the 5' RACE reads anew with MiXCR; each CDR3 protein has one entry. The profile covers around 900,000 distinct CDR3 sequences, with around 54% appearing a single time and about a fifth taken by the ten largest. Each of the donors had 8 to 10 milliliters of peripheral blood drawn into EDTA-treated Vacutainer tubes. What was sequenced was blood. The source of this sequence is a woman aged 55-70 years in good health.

The CDR3 sequence: CASSPRQGSAYEQYF. CDR3 in DNA: TGTGCCAGCTCACCACGTCAGGGCTCGGCCTACGAGCAGTACTTC. The gene calls are TRBV18 and TRBJ2-7; possibly TRBD1 for D (5 bases). The length of the CDR3 is 15 residues. Germline V gene data show CDR1 as KGHSH and CDR2 as LQKENI. Trimming stripped 1 base from V and 2 bases from J, with 12 bases between.